The rows below give T cell receptor beta chains drawn from one sample of a study of blood T cell repertoires in COVID-19. The assay was immunoSEQ multiplex PCR, and TCRdb's table has in-frame clones only and misses some. The table lists about 98,000 clones, roughly four fifths of them singletons. Sequencing was performed on peripheral blood. The receptors come from a man aged 55 to 70 with acute or convalescent COVID-19. Each CDR3 is given without its conserved first and last residue. A D gene is named only where the DNA matches it firmly. Clone size appears in some rows only: once, few, many, or a class for an expanded clone.

.	TRBJ1-1	.	TRBV4-1	ASSQTQNTEAF
TRBD1	TRBJ1-2	.	TRBV5-1	ASSLNGQGAGGYT
.	TRBJ2-6	.	TRBV29-1	SGSSGANVLT
.	TRBJ1-5	few	TRBV27	ASSLRREDQPQH
TRBD2	TRBJ2-2	.	TRBV11-3	ASSSLAEYTGELF
.	TRBJ1-4	.	TRBV30	AWSVPSGAVLGLF
.	TRBJ1-1	.	TRBV3-1/TRBV3-2	ASSQAQGNTEAF
TRBD2	TRBJ2-5	.	TRBV5-1	ASSLGEGVVPGETQY
TRBD1	TRBJ1-1	.	TRBV19	ASRKDRVNTEAF
.	TRBJ1-5	.	TRBV10-2	ASSEADSNQPQH
.	TRBJ2-5	.	TRBV6-2/TRBV6-3	ASSSLGLVAETQY
TRBD2	TRBJ2-3	.	TRBV6-2/TRBV6-3	ASSSGLARNTDTQY
TRBD2	TRBJ2-2	.	TRBV9	ASSVFQPGLAVGGELF
TRBD1	TRBJ2-1	.	TRBV15	ATSGGRTGNTYNEQF
.	TRBJ2-7	.	TRBV11-2	ASRQSGGGGDVPYEQY
TRBD1	TRBJ1-4	.	TRBV27	ASRDRGSEKLF
.	TRBJ2-1	.	TRBV7-9	ASSLGRYSSYNEQF
.	TRBJ1-2	.	TRBV9	ASSVDFRGNYGYT
.	TRBJ1-4	.	TRBV4-1	ASSHPGLAVSNEKLF
TRBD2	TRBJ2-1	once	TRBV11-3	ASSSSGGAGNEQF
.	TRBJ2-3	.	TRBV4-2	ASSPGGDSSTDTQY
TRBD1	TRBJ1-1	.	TRBV4-3	ASSVTRGLEAF
TRBD1	TRBJ1-4	.	TRBV15	ATGDRARANEKLF
.	TRBJ1-5	.	TRBV7-8	ASSLDGGGSNQPQH